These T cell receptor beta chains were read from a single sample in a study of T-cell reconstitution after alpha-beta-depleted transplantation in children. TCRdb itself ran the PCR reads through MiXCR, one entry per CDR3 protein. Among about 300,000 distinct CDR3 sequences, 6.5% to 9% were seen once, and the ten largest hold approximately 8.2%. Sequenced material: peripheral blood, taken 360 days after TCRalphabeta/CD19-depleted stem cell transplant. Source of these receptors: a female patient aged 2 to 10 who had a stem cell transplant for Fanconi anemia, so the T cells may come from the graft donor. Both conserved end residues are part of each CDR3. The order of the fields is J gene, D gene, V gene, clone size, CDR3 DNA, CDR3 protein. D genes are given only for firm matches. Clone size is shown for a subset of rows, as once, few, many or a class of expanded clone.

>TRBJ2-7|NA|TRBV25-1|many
TGTGCCAGCAGTCCTCGTCAGACCCCTTACGAGCAGTACTTC
CASSPRQTPYEQYF
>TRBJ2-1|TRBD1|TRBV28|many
TGTGCCAGCAGTTTTATGGGACAGGGACACAATGAGCAGTTCTTC
CASSFMGQGHNEQFF
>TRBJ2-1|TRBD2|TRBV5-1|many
TGCGCCAGCAGCTTGGGTACGGGACTAGCCTTCAATGAGCAGTTCTTC
CASSLGTGLAFNEQFF
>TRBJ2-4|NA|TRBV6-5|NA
TGTGCCAGCAGTTTACGGCGGATAGACATTCAGTACTTC
CASSLRRIDIQYF
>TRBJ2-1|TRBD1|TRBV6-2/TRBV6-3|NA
TGTGCCAGCAGCACTTACTCGGACAGGGGATGGCATGAGCAGTTCTTC
CASSTYSDRGWHEQFF
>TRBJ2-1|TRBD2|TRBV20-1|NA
TGCAGTGCTAGAGACCTAGCGGGGGTCTACAATGAGCAGTTCTTC
CSARDLAGVYNEQFF
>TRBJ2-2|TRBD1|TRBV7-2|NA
TGTGCCAGCAGCCGATTGGGCGACAGGGTCGGCGGCGGGGAGCTGTTTTTT
CASSRLGDRVGGGELFF
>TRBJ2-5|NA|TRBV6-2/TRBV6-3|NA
TGTGCCAGCACCTCGGGCACTCAAGAGACCCAGTACTTC
CASTSGTQETQYF
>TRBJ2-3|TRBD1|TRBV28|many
TGTGCCAGCAGTTCCCGGGACAGAACAGATACGCAGTATTTT
CASSSRDRTDTQYF
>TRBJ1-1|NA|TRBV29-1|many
TGCAGCGCCAAACTGACGATGAACACTGAAGCTTTCTTT
CSAKLTMNTEAFF
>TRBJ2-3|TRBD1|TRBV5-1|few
TGCGCCAGCAGCGGGCAACAGGGGGCGGTGACAGATACGCAGTATTTT
CASSGQQGAVTDTQYF
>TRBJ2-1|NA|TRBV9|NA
TGTGCCAGCGGCGTAGACCCTCGGACAGTTTACAATGAGCAGTTCTTC
CASGVDPRTVYNEQFF
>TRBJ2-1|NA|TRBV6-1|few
TGTGCCAGCGCCTCGGCCTCGGGACCTGGTCGATACAATGAGCAGTTCTTC
CASASASGPGRYNEQFF
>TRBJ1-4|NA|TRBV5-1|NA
TGCGCCAGCAGCTTGACTCCACAGTGGGGCGTTAATGAAAAACTGTTTTTT
CASSLTPQWGVNEKLFF
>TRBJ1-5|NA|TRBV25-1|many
TGTGCCAGCAGTGACAGGGGATCGTTTCAGCCCCAGCATTTT
CASSDRGSFQPQHF
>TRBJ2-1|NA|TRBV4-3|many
TGCGCCAGCAGCCGGTCTGTGAGAGATGAGCAGTTCTTC
CASSRSVRDEQFF
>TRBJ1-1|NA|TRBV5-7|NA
TGTGCCAGCAGCTCGCGGAACAGGGACACTGAAGCTTTCTTT
CASSSRNRDTEAFF
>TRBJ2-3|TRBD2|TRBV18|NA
TGTGCCAGCTCACCGCCTAGCGGGGGCACAGATACGCAGTATTTT
CASSPPSGGTDTQYF
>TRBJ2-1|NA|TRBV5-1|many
TGCGCCAGCAGCAAGACTAGTCGGGCCTACAATGAGCAGTTCTTC
CASSKTSRAYNEQFF
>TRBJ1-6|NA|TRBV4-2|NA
TGTGCCATGGGCCCCGGGCTCCTCTTC
CAMGPGLLF